This TCR beta chain was sequenced for a study of technical replicates of blood from four donors. CDR1 is SGHRS and CDR2 is YFSETQ in the germline V gene. Trimming at V came to 4 bases and at J to 2 bases, leaving 5 bases not matched to a gene. The CDR3 is 15 residues long. Clones were read by immunoSEQ multiplex PCR, and TCRdb kept only the in-frame ones, dropping some. The repertoire includes tens of thousands of clones, 95% to 96% of them detected once, and 0.24% sits in the top ten. Sequenced: T cells isolated from PBMCs. The origin of this receptor is a human donor in good health. The chain carries TRBV5-1 and TRBJ2-1; 8 nucleotides match TRBD2. CDR3 coding DNA: TGCGCCAGCAGCCCGGGAGGGGCCCCCTACAATGAGCAGTTCTTC. It encodes CASSPGGAPYNEQFF.